Each of the 32 T cell receptor beta chains below was sequenced from the same sample in a study of early T cells in non-severe SARS-CoV-2 infection. TCRdb recomputed calls from the 5' RACE reads with MiXCR, one row per CDR3 protein. There are some 46,000 distinct CDR3 sequences in the sample; about 9.3% occur only once, and 15% lies in the top ten. Specimen: whole blood. Receptor source: an adult who was a healthcare worker with PCR-confirmed SARS-CoV-2 infection or an uninfected control (not recorded which).

In its sample, this clonotype was seen many times. V gene TRBV5-1 combines with J gene TRBJ2-1; maybe TRBD1 (6 bases). Germline CDR1 SGHRS, CDR2 YFSETQ. Trimming stripped 1 base from V and 0 bases from J, with 8 bases between. This CDR3 region has 15 residues. For the CDR3, the DNA is TGCGCCAGCAGCTTGCAGGGGAACTCCTACAATGAGCAGTTCTTC. This codes for CASSLQGNSYNEQFF.

This clonotype was seen more than once but under ten times. The chain combines TRBV28 with TRBJ2-7; TRBD2 matches at 10 bases. This CDR3 has 14 residues. The V and J ends lost 8 bases and 4 bases, in that order; junction bases with no gene match: 8. Germline CDR1 is MDHEN and CDR2 is SYDVKM. The CDR3 region is CASGKAGGPYEQYF. The CDR3 bases are TGTGCCAGCGGAAAAGCGGGAGGGCCTTACGAGCAGTACTTC.

This clonotype was seen at least ten times. V is TRBV12-3 or TRBV12-4 and J is TRBJ1-4; no clear D gene. The CDR3 loop spans 15 amino acids. Trimming cost V 4 bases and J 4 bases, with 13 bases left between them. CDR3: CASSSQQFFNEKLFF. The CDR3, as DNA: TGTGCCAGCAGTTCCCAACAGTTTTTTAATGAAAAACTGTTTTTT.

The table lists this clonotype with a few counts. The chain employs TRBV28 and TRBJ1-5; D possibly corresponds to TRBD1 (6 bases). The germline V gene encodes CDR1 MDHEN and CDR2 SYDVKM. Trimming took 6 bases from V and 7 from J, leaving 10 bases between them. The CDR3 is made up of 12 amino acids. This CDR3 is CASSQQGQPQHF. The CDR3 bases are TGTGCCAGCAGCCAGCAGGGGCAGCCCCAGCATTTT. The full variable domain, its missing parts supplied by reference TRBV28 and TRBJ1-5, is DVKVTQSSRYLVKRTGEKVFLECVQDMDHENMFWYRQDPGLGLRLIYFSYDVKMKEKGDIPEGYSVSREKKERFSLILESASTNQTSMYLCASSQQGQPQHFGDGTRLSIL.

The sample holds many counts of this clonotype. The chain links TRBV10-1 to TRBJ2-2; the match to TRBD2 covers 9 bases. The CDR3 consists of 17 residues. The ends lost 2 bases at V and 6 bases at J; junction bases unmatched: 10. Germline CDR1 is WNHNN and CDR2 is SYGVQD (reference sequence). CDR3 nucleotides: TGCGCCAGCAGTGAGCCCCGTTGGCGGGAGGGATCCGGGGAGCTGTTTTTT. Translation: CASSEPRWREGSGELFF.

This clonotype was counted at least ten times. This rearrangement joins TRBV29-1 to TRBJ2-1; weak D call: TRBD2 (6 bases). Germline V lookup: CDR1 SQVTM, CDR2 ANQGSEA. The CDR3 extends over 13 amino acids. The germline V and J ends were trimmed by 7 bases and 3 bases, with 13 bases remaining between them. The CDR3 DNA sequence: TGCAGCGCCACCGGGACTGACTACAATGAGCAGTTCTTC. Translation: CSATGTDYNEQFF.

This clonotype was seen ten or more times. The V call is TRBV28, the J call TRBJ2-7, with unresolved D. V was pared by 6 bases and J by 4 bases, with 7 bases between. Germline V gives CDR1 MDHEN, CDR2 SYDVKM. This CDR3 has 11 amino acids. As DNA, the CDR3 is TGTGCCAGCAGCTCTAGTTACGAGCAGTACTTC. As protein: CASSSSYEQYF.

This clonotype was found many times. The rearrangement uses TRBV5-1 and TRBJ2-1; TRBD1 aligns across 7 bases. The germline V gene has CDR1 SGHRS and CDR2 YFSETQ. V lost 2 bases to trimming and J lost 7 bases; unmatched junction nucleotides: 9. CDR3 length: 15 residues. The CDR3 DNA reads TGCGCCAGCAGCTTCTACGACAGGGAAAAAAATGAGCAGTTCTTC. This gives the protein CASSFYDREKNEQFF. Looking up the rest from reference TRBV5-1 and TRBJ2-1 gives the full variable domain: KAGVTQTPRYLIKTRGQQVTLSCSPISGHRSVSWYQQTPGQGLQFLFEYFSETQRNKGNFPGRFSGRQFSNSRSEMNVSTLELGDSALYLCASSFYDREKNEQFFGPGTRLTVL.

A few counts support this clonotype. The chain employs TRBV5-6 and TRBJ1-2; D is unclear. CDR3 length equals 12 residues. V lost 3 bases and J 1 base, leaving 4 bases between the germline ends. Germline CDR1 and CDR2: SGHDT and YYEEEE. The CDR3 is CASSSLNYGYTF. CDR3 bases: TGTGCCAGCAGCTCACTTAACTATGGCTACACCTTC.

This clonotype was picked up many times. The V and J genes are TRBV28 and TRBJ2-3; D perhaps matches TRBD1 (5 bases). The CDR3 extends over 16 amino acids. V lost 6 bases and J 4 bases, leaving 20 bases between the germline ends. Germline V lookup: CDR1 MDHEN, CDR2 SYDVKM. CDR3: CASSPDSELAPDTQYF. The DNA of the CDR3 is TGTGCCAGCAGCCCCGACAGTGAGCTTGCCCCAGATACGCAGTATTTT.

The sample holds many counts of this clonotype. The chain links TRBV7-2 to TRBJ1-2, with TRBD1 matching 10 bases. Trimming at V came to 5 bases and at J to 3 bases, leaving 3 bases not matched to a gene. The CDR3 has 14 residues. Germline-derived CDR1 and CDR2 are SGHTA and FQGNSA. The CDR3 coding sequence is TGTGCCAGCAGCAGACAGGGGGCGTACTATGGCTACACCTTC. Residues: CASSRQGAYYGYTF.

The CDR3 protein is CASSSFGGRMGEQFF. The CDR3 DNA reads TGTGCCAGCAGTTCTTTTGGCGGGAGGATGGGTGAGCAGTTCTTC. V is TRBV27 and J is TRBJ2-1, with 8 bases aligning to TRBD2. The CDR3 consists of 15 residues. From germline, CDR1 is MNHEY and CDR2 SMNVEV (reference sequence). With V trimmed by 4 bases and J by 9 bases, 11 bases remained unmatched.

This clonotype was seen ten or more times. The gene calls are TRBV10-2 and TRBJ2-3, with D hard to call. The CDR3 is 11 amino acids. Between the trimmed V and J ends, which lost 7 bases and 2 bases, there was a span of 4 bases. The germline gives CDR1 WSHSY, CDR2 SAAADI. The CDR3: CASKSTDTQYF. The CDR3 DNA follows: TGCGCCAGCAAATCCACAGATACGCAGTATTTT.

This clonotype was seen repeatedly, ten times or more. The chain has TRBV9 and TRBJ2-1, with 9 positions matching TRBD2. Germline values: CDR1 SGDLS, CDR2 YYNGEE. The CDR3 length is 14 residues. J was trimmed by 5 bases and V by 4 bases; bases with no gene match: 4. This CDR3 is CASSPTSGNNEQFF. As DNA, the CDR3 is TGTGCCAGCAGCCCGACTAGCGGTAACAATGAGCAGTTCTTC.

In its sample, this clonotype was seen many times. This sequence joins TRBV11-2 and TRBJ1-2, with D tentatively TRBD1 (6 bases). This CDR3 comprises 13 residues. Germline V gene lookup returns CDR1 SGHAT and CDR2 FQNNGV. The ends were cut back, 5 bases at V and 7 bases at J, with 14 bases in the middle. As DNA, the CDR3 is TGTGCCAGCAGCGGTCGGGGGCGGAGTGGCTACACCTTC. Amino acids: CASSGRGRSGYTF. The full variable domain, its missing parts supplied by reference TRBV11-2 and TRBJ1-2, is EAGVAQSPRYKIIEKRQSVAFWCNPISGHATLYWYQQILGQGPKLLIQFQNNGVVDDSQLPKDRFSAERLKGVDSTLKIQPAKLEDSAVYLCASSGRGRSGYTFGSGTRLTVV.

There are many counts of this clonotype. The rearrangement links TRBV7-3 to TRBJ1-2; 9 bases match TRBD1. The CDR3 is 18 amino acids. The V gene's germline CDR1 is SGHTA and CDR2 FQGTGA. The trim removed 3 bases at V and 7 bases at J, leaving 18 bases unmatched. CDR3 region: CASSLMSPTGTGTVGYTF. For the CDR3, the DNA is TGTGCCAGCAGCTTGATGAGTCCGACCGGGACAGGGACGGTTGGCTACACCTTC.

The rearrangement uses TRBV6-2 or TRBV6-3 and TRBJ2-3, with D perhaps assigned TRBD1 or TRBD2 (5 bases each). Trimming shortened V by 1 base and J by 2 bases, and 10 bases separated the two germline ends. The CDR3 consists of 15 residues. Germline V gene lookup returns CDR1 MNHEY and CDR2 SVGEGT. Here the CDR3 reads CASSYLGTPTDTQYF. CDR3 sequence (DNA): TGTGCCAGCAGTTACTTAGGGACGCCCACAGATACGCAGTATTTT.

The sample holds many counts of this clonotype. The V and J genes are TRBV7-2 and TRBJ2-4, with 10 bases identical to TRBD1. From germline, CDR1 is SGHTA and CDR2 FQGNSA. Unmatched junction bases numbered 5, after V lost 5 bases and J lost 7 bases. The CDR3 spans 14 residues. The CDR3 loop is CASSSRQGANIQYF. The CDR3 nucleotides read TGTGCCAGCAGCAGCAGACAGGGGGCTAACATTCAGTACTTC. Combining the CDR3 with reference TRBV7-2 and TRBJ2-4 gives the whole variable domain GAGVSQSPSNKVTEKGKDVELRCDPISGHTALYWYRQSLGQGLEFLIYFQGNSAPDKSGLPSDRFSAERTGGSVSTLTIQRTQQEDSAVYLCASSSRQGANIQYFGAGTRLSVL.

This clonotype was found many times. The rearrangement links TRBV7-2 to TRBJ1-1; 8 bases are shared with TRBD1. Germline V lookup: CDR1 SGHTA, CDR2 FQGNSA. The J segment lost 1 base and the V segment lost 7 bases, leaving 8 bases of the junction unmatched. The CDR3 loop spans 15 amino acids. The CDR3 bases are TGTGCCAGCATAACCCAGGGGGCTAGGAACACTGAAGCTTTCTTT. It codes for CASITQGARNTEAFF.

The table lists this clonotype with many counts. The chain employs TRBV9 and TRBJ2-4, with no clear D. V lost 4 bases, J lost 0 bases, and 8 bases lay in between. Looked up from germline, CDR1 is SGDLS and CDR2 is YYNGEE. The CDR3 runs to 14 residues. CDR3 protein: CASSLGLAKNIQYF. The DNA for the CDR3 is TGTGCCAGCAGCCTAGGGTTAGCCAAAAACATTCAGTACTTC.

This clonotype was observed at least ten times. The chain combines TRBV7-2 with TRBJ1-5; the D is unclear. The V and J ends lost 1 base and 7 bases respectively, with 8 bases between them. The CDR3 covers 13 residues. CDR1 is SGHTA, CDR2 FQGNSA, per germline. The CDR3 is CASSLDAAQPQHF. The CDR3 nucleotides are TGTGCCAGCAGCTTAGATGCCGCCCAGCCCCAGCATTTT. Full variable domain (outside the CDR3, taken from reference TRBV7-2 and TRBJ1-5): GAGVSQSPSNKVTEKGKDVELRCDPISGHTALYWYRQSLGQGLEFLIYFQGNSAPDKSGLPSDRFSAERTGGSVSTLTIQRTQQEDSAVYLCASSLDAAQPQHFGDGTRLSIL.

This clonotype was recorded many times. V usage is TRBV7-9 and J usage is TRBJ2-7, with D perhaps matching TRBD2 (6 bases). V was cut by 3 bases and J by 2 bases, with 11 bases left in between. This CDR3 comprises 14 residues. Germline V lookup: CDR1 SEHNR, CDR2 FQNEAQ (reference sequence). In DNA form, the CDR3 reads TGTGCCAGCAGCTTTAGCGGATCCCCCTACGAGCAGTACTTC. Translating it yields CASSFSGSPYEQYF.

This sequence joins TRBV6-6 and TRBJ2-1, with TRBD2 identical over 14 bases. The CDR3 runs 22 residues. V dropped 5 bases and J dropped 0; count of bases not matched to a gene: 18. Germline values: CDR1 MNHNY, CDR2 SVGAGI (reference sequence). CDR3 nucleotides: TGTGCCAGCAGTCAAACCTTGGGGACGGGGACTAGCGGGAGAGACTCCTACAATGAGCAGTTCTTC. Protein: CASSQTLGTGTSGRDSYNEQFF.

The CDR3 DNA is TGTGCCAGCAGTAACCCGGGACTAGCGCATCAAGAGACCCAGTACTTC. Translating gives CASSNPGLAHQETQYF. The chain combines TRBV6-2 or TRBV6-3 with TRBJ2-5; 10 bases are shared with TRBD2. Trimming removed 5 bases from V and 2 bases from J; junction bases left unmatched: 8. Germline V lookup: CDR1 MNHEY, CDR2 SVGEGT. This CDR3 has 16 residues.

The chain couples TRBV4-3 to TRBJ1-1; D not certain. Germline values: CDR1 LGHNA, CDR2 YSLEER. This CDR3 region has 11 residues. Between the trimmed V and J ends, which lost 6 bases and 6 bases, there was a span of 8 bases. The CDR3 loop is CASRGSAEAFF. The CDR3, as DNA: TGCGCCAGCAGGGGAAGCGCTGAAGCTTTCTTT.

This clonotype showed up many times. This chain uses TRBV4-3 with TRBJ2-7, with D perhaps matching TRBD1 (6 bases). The CDR3 runs to 14 residues. Trimming pared 4 bases from V and 0 bases from J, leaving 10 bases between. The V gene's germline CDR1 is LGHNA and CDR2 YSLEER. CDR3 sequence: CASSPQGNSYEQYF. DNA for the CDR3: TGCGCCAGCAGCCCACAGGGAAACTCCTACGAGCAGTACTTC.

V usage is TRBV7-9 and J usage is TRBJ2-7; the match to TRBD2 covers 11 bases. Trimming took 0 bases from V and 2 from J; bases not matched to a gene: 3. This CDR3 has 16 amino acids. Germline assignment: CDR1 SEHNR and CDR2 FQNEAQ (reference sequence). CDR3 DNA sequence: TGTGCCAGCAGCTTAGCCGGACTAGCGGGTGCCTACGAGCAGTACTTC. Translation gives CASSLAGLAGAYEQYF.

This clonotype was counted at least ten times. This chain connects TRBV20-1 to TRBJ1-1; 7 bases align to TRBD1. The CDR3 is made up of 13 amino acids. V shed 1 base, J shed 3 bases, and the junction held 2 bases outside the gene matches. Per the germline V gene, CDR1 is DFQATT and CDR2 is SNEGSKA (reference sequence). CDR3 residues: CSARGQGDTEAFF. CDR3 bases: TGCAGTGCTAGAGGACAGGGAGACACTGAAGCTTTCTTT.

This clonotype was counted between two and nine times. The J gene is TRBJ2-5, the V gene TRBV27, with TRBD2 identical over 12 bases. CDR1 and CDR2 (germline): MNHEY, SMNVEV (reference sequence). The junction had 7 bases not matched to a gene; V was cut back by 5 bases and J by 3 bases. CDR3 length: 16 amino acids. The CDR3 here is CASSLAGGLWKETQYF. For the CDR3, the DNA is TGTGCCAGCAGTCTAGCGGGAGGGTTGTGGAAAGAGACCCAGTACTTC.

At least ten counts were recorded for this clonotype. The chain carries TRBV20-1 and TRBJ2-1; 7 bases match TRBD2. This CDR3 region has 14 residues. Germline CDR1 is DFQATT and CDR2 is SNEGSKA (reference sequence). The V and J ends lost 1 base and 2 bases, in that order; junction bases with no gene match: 2. This CDR3 reads CSARVGLPYNEQFF. CDR3 DNA sequence: TGCAGTGCTAGAGTGGGACTACCCTACAATGAGCAGTTCTTC.

There are many counts of this clonotype. J is TRBJ1-2 and V is TRBV10-3, with unresolved D. The CDR3 consists of 14 residues. V lost 0 bases, J lost 4 bases, and 9 bases lay in between. Germline V CDR1 and CDR2: ENHRY, SYGVKD. In DNA form, the CDR3 reads TGTGCCATCAGTGAGTCTGCGCGATCCTATGGCTACACCTTC. Its translation: CAISESARSYGYTF.

Ten or more counts support this clonotype. This CDR3 reads CASSLSFRGQAGTDTQYF. As DNA, the CDR3 is TGTGCCAGCAGTTTATCGTTCAGGGGGCAGGCCGGCACAGATACGCAGTATTTT. The chain couples TRBV27 to TRBJ2-3; 8 positions agree with TRBD1. CDR1 is MNHEY and CDR2 is SMNVEV in the germline V gene (reference sequence). V lost 0 bases to trimming and J lost 1 base; unmatched junction nucleotides: 9. The CDR3 has 18 amino acids.